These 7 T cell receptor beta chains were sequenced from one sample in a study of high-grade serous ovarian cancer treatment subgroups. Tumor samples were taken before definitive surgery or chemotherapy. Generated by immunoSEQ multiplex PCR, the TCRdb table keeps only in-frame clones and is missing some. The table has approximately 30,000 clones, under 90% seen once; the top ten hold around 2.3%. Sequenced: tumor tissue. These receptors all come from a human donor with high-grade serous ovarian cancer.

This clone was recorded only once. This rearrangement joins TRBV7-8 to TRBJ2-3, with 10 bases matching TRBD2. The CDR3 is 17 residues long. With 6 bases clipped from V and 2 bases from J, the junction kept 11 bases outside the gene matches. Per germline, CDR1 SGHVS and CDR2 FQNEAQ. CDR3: CASRRRAGTSVTDTQYF. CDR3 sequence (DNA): TGTGCCAGCAGACGCAGAGCCGGGACTAGCGTCACAGATACGCAGTATTTT.

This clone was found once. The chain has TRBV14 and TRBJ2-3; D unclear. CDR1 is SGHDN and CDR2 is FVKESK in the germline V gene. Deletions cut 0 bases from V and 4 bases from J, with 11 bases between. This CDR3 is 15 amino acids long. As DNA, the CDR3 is TGTGCCAGCAGCCAAGAGTTACCCCGGGCAGATACGCAGTATTTT. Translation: CASSQELPRADTQYF. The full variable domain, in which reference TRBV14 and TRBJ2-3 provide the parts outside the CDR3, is EAGVTQFPSHSVIEKGQTVTLRCDPISGHDNLYWYRRVMGKEIKFLLHFVKESKQDESGMPNNRFLAERTGGTYSTLKVQPAELEDSGVYFCASSQELPRADTQYFGPGTRLTVL.

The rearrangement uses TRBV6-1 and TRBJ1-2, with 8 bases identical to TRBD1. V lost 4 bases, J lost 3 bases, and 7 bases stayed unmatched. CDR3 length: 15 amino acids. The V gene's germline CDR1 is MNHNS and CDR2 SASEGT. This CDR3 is CASSVSQGAHYGYTF. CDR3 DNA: TGTGCCAGCAGTGTATCCCAGGGGGCTCACTATGGCTACACCTTC.

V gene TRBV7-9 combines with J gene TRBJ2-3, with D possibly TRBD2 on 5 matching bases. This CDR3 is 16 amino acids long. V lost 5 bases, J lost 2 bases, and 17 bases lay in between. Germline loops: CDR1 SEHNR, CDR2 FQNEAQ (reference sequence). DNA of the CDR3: TGTGCCAGCAGCCGAGGGTGGGAGAGGAACACAGATACGCAGTATTTT. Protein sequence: CASSRGWERNTDTQYF.

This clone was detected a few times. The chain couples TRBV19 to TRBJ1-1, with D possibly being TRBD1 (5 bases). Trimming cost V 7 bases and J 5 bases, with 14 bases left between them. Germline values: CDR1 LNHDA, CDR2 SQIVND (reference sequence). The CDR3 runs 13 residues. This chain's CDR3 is CASIGMQGTEAFF. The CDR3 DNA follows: TGTGCCAGTATCGGGATGCAGGGAACTGAAGCTTTCTTT.

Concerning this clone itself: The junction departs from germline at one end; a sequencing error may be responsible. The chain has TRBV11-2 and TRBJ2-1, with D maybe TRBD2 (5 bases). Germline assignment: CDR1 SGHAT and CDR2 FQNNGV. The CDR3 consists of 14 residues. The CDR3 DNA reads TGTGCCAGCAGCTTGGCGGGTCCCCCCAATGGGCAGTTCTTC. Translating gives CASSLAGPPNGQFF.

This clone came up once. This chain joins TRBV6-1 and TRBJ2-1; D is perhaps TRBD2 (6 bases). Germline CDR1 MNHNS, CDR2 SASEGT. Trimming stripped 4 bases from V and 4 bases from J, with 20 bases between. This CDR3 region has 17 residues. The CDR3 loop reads CASSGGLAGQPYNEQFF. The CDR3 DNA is TGTGCCAGCAGTGGGGGTCTGGCGGGGCAACCTTACAATGAGCAGTTCTTC.